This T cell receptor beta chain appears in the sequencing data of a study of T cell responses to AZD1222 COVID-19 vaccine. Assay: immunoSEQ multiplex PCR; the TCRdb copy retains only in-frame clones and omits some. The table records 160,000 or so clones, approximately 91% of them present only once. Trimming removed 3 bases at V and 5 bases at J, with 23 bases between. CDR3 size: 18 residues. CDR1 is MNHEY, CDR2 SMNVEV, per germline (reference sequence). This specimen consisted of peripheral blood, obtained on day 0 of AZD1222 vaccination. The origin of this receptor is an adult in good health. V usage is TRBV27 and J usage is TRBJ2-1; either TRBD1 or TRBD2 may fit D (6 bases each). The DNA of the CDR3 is TGTGCCAGCAGTTTGGTATTGAAGGGGGGCCCCACACACAATGAGCAGTTCTTC. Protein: CASSLVLKGGPTHNEQFF.